This entry describes one TCR beta chain. It has no known antigen specificity. This entry is derived from a study of human CD8 memory T cell subsets (dated by TCRdb to about 2020). Study-wide context: The clonal relationships among stem-like (TSTEM), progenitor exhausted-like (TPEX) and effector memory CD8+ T cell subsets were assessed by comparing the TCRbeta repertoires of these subsets. Six or seven donors each provided TSTEM, TPEX and effector memory subsets, from which TCRbeta repertoires were obtained.

Broad study findings and their caveats: Normalized Shannon-Wiener diversity was similarly high in the TSTEM and TPEX subsets, while the effector memory subsets were comparatively less diverse. Clonotypes were shared with effector memory cells by both stem-like subsets, but only minimal overlap was found between TSTEM and TPEX repertoires, suggesting distinct antigen spectra. Only TCRbeta chains were sequenced, and repertoire comparisons rested on over 5 donors tested with paired t-tests and Bonferroni correction. Based on Chao1 estimates, TSTEM subsets appeared to have greater repertoire diversity than TPEX subsets, which could potentially reflect a broader range of specificities.

A Human TCR Profiling Kit was used to prepare UMI-labeled 5' RACE TCRbeta libraries. Every TCRbeta library was prepared in parallel, with the same number of PCR cycles used for all of the libraries. The original methods were these. Each TCRbeta library contained between about 3,000 and 20,000 functional CDR3beta clonotypes. MIGEC 1.2.9 was used for UMI extraction and consensus assembly, with at least three reads per UMI being required. MiXCR 3.0.3 was used to extract in-frame CDR3beta repertoires. Each sample was downsampled to 42,000 randomly selected UMIs before diversity metrics were computed in VDJtools 1.2.1. For each sample pair, the repertoire overlap metrics D, R and F2 were calculated in VDJtools using the top 3,000 clones. Each CDR3 protein sequence appears as one entry after TCRdb reprocessed the reads, and no DNA is included. TCRdb, not the authors, supplied the V and J calls. The sample's own table lists 9,000 to 15,000 distinct CDR3 sequences. The ten largest account for 13% to 15% of the sample.

Density gradient separation was used to isolate peripheral blood mononuclear cells from healthy donor buffy coats. Negative magnetic separation using EasySep or MojoSort CD8+ T cell isolation kits was how the study enriched total CD8+ T cells. An RNeasy Mini Kit was used to extract total RNA from duplicate vials of under 190,000 sorted CD8+ T cells per subset. The PBMCs were used fresh or after being cryopreserved in fetal bovine serum with roughly 10% DMSO. Fluorescence-activated cell sorting on a FACSAria III was used to sort the CD8+ T cell subsets to purity. Per the germline V gene (reference sequence), LNHDA is the CDR1 and SQIVND is the CDR2. The CDR3 runs 15 amino acids, cysteine and phenylalanine included. DNA is not on record.

The TCR comes from a human donor in good health. The sequence is built from TRBV19 and TRBJ1-5; TCRdb reports TRBD1, a call that lacks DNA to check it against. The sequencing input was CD8+ T cells from PBMCs. The encoded CDR3 is CASTITRGGNQPQHF.